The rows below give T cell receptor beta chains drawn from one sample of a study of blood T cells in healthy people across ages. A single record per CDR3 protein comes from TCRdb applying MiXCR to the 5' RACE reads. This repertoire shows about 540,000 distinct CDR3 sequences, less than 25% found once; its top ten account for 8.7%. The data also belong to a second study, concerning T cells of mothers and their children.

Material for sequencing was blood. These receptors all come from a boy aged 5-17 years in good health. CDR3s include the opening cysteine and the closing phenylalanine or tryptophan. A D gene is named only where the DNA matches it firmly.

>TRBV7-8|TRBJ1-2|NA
CASSLTGLSFGYTF
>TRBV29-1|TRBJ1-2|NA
CSVGRGVGQTSNYGYTF
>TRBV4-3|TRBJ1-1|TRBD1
CASSPRQGVNTEAFF
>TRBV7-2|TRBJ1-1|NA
CASSLAPGDTEAFF
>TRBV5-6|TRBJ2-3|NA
CASSLAFGAPTATDTQYF
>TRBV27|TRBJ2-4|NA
CASSLTARVNIQYF
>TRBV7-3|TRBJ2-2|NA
CASSRQPTTGELFF
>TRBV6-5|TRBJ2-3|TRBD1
CASSYRDRDTQYF
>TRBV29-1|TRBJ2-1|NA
CSVVTTYNEQFF
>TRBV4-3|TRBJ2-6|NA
CASSQENGANVLTF
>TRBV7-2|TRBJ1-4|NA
CASNFATNEKLFF
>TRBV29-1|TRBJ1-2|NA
CSVASLGEGFGYTF
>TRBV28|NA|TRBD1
CASSSPWTGHYEQYF
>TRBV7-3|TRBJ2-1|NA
CASSLGGHYNEQFF
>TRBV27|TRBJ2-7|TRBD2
CASSLAGEVVEQYF
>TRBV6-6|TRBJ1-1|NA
CASTPGGTEAFF
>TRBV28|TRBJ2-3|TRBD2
CASSFIKTSGGAHSTDTQYF
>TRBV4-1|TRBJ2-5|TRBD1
CASSGERTGVAETQYF
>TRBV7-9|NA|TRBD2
CASSLLASGFGNEQFF
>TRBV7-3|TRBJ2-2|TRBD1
CASRNGTGSTGELFF
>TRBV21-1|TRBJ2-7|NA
CASSNKGPGVYEQYF
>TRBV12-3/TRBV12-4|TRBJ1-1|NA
CASRLTPVNLNTEAFF
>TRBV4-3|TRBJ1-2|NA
CASSQALSPGYTF
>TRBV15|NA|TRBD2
CATSRGLAGGDEQFF
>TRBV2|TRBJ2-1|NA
CASSYGGDEQFF
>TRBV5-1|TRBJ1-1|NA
CAGSLVGQFTEAFF
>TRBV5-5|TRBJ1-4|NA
CASSLEGTTTNEKLFF
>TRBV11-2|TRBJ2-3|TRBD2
CASSLSPPGLAGADTQYF
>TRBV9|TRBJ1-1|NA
CASSRSGLTVNTEAFF
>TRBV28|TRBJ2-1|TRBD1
CATAGQGGSYNEQFF
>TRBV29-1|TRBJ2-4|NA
CSVEPRDVGKNIQYF
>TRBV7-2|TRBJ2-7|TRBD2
CANSLVSGGAYEQYF
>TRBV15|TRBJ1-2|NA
CATSRDLYGYTF
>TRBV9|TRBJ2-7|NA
CASSVSSDSSYEQYF
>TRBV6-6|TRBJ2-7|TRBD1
CASSYSAGGPYEQYF
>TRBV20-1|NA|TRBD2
CSARARSLRGLAGGEQFF
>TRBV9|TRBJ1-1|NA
CASSAPHKGDTEAFF
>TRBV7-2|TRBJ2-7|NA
CASSLNGQLSYEQYF
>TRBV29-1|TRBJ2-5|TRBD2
CSVATAGGRETQYF
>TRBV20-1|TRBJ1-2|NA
CSARAAAGYTF
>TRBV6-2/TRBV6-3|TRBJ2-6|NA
CASSSGRGIYSGANVLTF
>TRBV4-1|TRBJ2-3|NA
CASSQRGEVPQATQYF
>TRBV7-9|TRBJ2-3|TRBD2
CASRGLAGVKDTQYF